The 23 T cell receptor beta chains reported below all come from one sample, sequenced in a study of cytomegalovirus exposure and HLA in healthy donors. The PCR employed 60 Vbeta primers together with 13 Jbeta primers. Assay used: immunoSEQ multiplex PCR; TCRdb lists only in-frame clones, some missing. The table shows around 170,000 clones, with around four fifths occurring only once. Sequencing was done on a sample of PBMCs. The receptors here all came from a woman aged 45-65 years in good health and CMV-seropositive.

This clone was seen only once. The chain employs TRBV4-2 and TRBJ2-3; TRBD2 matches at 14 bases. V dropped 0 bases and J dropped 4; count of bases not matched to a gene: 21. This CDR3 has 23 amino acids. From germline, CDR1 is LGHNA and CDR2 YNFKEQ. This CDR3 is CASSQESPIGWSGLAGAADTQYF. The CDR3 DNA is TGTGCCAGCAGCCAAGAAAGCCCTATAGGATGGTCGGGACTAGCGGGAGCAGCAGATACGCAGTATTTT.

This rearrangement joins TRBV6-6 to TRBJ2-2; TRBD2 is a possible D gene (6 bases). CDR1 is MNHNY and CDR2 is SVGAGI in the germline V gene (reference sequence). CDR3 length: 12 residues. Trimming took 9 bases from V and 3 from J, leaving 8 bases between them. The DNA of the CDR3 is TGTGCCAGTATAGCGGACACCGGGGAGCTGTTTTTT. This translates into CASIADTGELFF.

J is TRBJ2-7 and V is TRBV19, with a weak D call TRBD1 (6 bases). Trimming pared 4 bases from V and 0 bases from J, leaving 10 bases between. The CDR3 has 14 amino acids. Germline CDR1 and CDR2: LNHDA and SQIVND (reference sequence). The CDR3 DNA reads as TGTGCCAGTAGTAAAAAGGGGGTCTCCTACGAGCAGTACTTC. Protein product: CASSKKGVSYEQYF.

CDR3 protein: CASSPNRGNIYSPLHF. In nucleotides, the CDR3 is TGTGCCAGCAGCCCGAACAGGGGAAATATCTATTCACCCCTCCACTTT. V usage is TRBV7-2 and J usage is TRBJ1-6, with 7 nucleotides matching TRBD1. Germline V gene lookup returns CDR1 SGHTA and CDR2 FQGNSA. V was pared by 5 bases and J by 8 bases, with 12 bases of the junction left unmatched. The CDR3 runs 16 residues.

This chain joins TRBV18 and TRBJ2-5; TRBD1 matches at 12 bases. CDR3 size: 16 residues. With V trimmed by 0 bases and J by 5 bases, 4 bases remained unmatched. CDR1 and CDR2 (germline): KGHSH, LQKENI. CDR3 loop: CASSPPGQGAGETQYF. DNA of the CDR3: TGTGCCAGCTCACCACCGGGACAGGGGGCCGGGGAGACCCAGTACTTC.

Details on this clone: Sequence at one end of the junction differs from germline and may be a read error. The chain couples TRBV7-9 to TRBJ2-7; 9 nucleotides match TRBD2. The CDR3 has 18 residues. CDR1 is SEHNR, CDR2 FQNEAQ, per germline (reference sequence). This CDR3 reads CSSSSSNSGGLMWYEQYF. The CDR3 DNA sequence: TGTTCCAGCAGCTCTTCGAATAGCGGGGGCCTAATGTGGTACGAGCAGTACTTC.

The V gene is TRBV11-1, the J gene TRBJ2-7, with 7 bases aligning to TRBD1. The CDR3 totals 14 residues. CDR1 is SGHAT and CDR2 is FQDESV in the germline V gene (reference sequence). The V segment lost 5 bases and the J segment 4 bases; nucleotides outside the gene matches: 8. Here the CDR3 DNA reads TGTGCCAGCAGCCCCCGGGACAGAGATTACGAGCAGTACTTC. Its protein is CASSPRDRDYEQYF. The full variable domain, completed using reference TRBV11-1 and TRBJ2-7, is EAEVAQSPRYKITEKSQAVAFWCDPISGHATLYWYRQILGQGPELLVQFQDESVVDDSQLPKDRFSAERLKGVDSTLKIQPAELGDSAMYLCASSPRDRDYEQYFGPGTRLTVT.

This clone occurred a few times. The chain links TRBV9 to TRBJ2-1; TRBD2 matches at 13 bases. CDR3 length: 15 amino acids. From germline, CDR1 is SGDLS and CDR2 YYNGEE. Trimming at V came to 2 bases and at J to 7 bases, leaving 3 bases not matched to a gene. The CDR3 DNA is TGTGCCAGCAGCGTCACTAGCGGGGGGGGGAATGAGCAGTTCTTC. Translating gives CASSVTSGGGNEQFF.

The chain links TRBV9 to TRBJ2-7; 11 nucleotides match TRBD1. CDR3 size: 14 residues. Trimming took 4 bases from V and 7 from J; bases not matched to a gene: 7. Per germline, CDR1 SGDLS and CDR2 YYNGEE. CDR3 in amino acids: CASSRGQGAGEQYF. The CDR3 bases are TGTGCCAGCAGCAGAGGACAGGGGGCGGGGGAGCAGTACTTC. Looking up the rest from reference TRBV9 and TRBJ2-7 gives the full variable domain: DSGVTQTPKHLITATGQRVTLRCSPRSGDLSVYWYQQSLDQGLQFLIQYYNGEERAKGNILERFSAQQFPDLHSELNLSSLELGDSALYFCASSRGQGAGEQYFGPGTRLTVT.

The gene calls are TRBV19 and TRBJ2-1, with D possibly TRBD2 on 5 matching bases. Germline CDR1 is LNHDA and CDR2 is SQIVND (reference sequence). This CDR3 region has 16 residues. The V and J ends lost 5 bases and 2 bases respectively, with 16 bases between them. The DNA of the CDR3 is TGTGCCAGTAGTCCCCGGGAACCGAGGCCCTACAATGAGCAGTTCTTC. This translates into CASSPREPRPYNEQFF.

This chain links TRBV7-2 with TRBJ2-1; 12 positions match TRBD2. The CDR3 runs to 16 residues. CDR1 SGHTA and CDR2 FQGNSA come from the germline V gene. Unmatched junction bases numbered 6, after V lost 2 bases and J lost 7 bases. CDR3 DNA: TGTGCCAGCAGCTTATCGTCTAGCGGGAGGGATAATGAGCAGTTCTTC. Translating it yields CASSLSSSGRDNEQFF.

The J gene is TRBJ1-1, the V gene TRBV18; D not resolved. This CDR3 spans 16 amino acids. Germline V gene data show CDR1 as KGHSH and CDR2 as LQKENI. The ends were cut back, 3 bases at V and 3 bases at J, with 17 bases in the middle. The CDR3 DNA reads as TGTGCCAGCTCACCTCAATTGAACGCGAGGGACACTGAAGCTTTCTTT. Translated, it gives CASSPQLNARDTEAFF.

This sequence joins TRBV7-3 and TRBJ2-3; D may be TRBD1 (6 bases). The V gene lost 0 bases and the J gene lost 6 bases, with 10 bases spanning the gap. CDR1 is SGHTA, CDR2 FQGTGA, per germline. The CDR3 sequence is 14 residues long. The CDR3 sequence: CASSLTQGWDTQYF. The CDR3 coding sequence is TGTGCCAGCAGCTTAACCCAGGGGTGGGATACGCAGTATTTT.

Here the CDR3 DNA reads TGTGCCACCAGCAGAGATCTCGGGTCAACTAATGAAAAACTGTTTTTT. Translated: CATSRDLGSTNEKLFF. V is TRBV15 and J is TRBJ1-4, with unresolved D. This CDR3 contains 16 residues. V shed 0 bases and J shed 0 bases, with 8 bases lying between them. Germline-derived CDR1 and CDR2 are LNHNV and YYDKDF (reference sequence). Full variable domain (remainder filled in from reference TRBV15 and TRBJ1-4): DAMVIQNPRYQVTQFGKPVTLSCSQTLNHNVMYWYQQKSSQAPKLLFHYYDKDFNNEADTPDNFQSRRPNTSFCFLDIRSPGLGDTAMYLCATSRDLGSTNEKLFFGSGTQLSVL.

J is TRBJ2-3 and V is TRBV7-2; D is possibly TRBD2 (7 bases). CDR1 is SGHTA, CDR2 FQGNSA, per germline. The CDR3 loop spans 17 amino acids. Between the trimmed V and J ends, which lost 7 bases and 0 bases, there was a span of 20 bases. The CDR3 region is CASTLRRGGLSTDTQYF. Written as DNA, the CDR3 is TGTGCCAGCACTCTCCGGAGGGGGGGCCTGAGCACAGATACGCAGTATTTT.

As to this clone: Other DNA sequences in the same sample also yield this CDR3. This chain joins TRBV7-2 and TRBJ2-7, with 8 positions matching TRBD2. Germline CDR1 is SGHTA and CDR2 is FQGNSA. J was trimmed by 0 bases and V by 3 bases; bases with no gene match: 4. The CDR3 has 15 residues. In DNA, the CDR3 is TGTGCCAGCAGCTTTAGCGGGGTTAGCTCCTACGAGCAGTACTTC. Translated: CASSFSGVSSYEQYF. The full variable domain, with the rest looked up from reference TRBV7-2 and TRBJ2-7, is GAGVSQSPSNKVTEKGKDVELRCDPISGHTALYWYRQSLGQGLEFLIYFQGNSAPDKSGLPSDRFSAERTGGSVSTLTIQRTQQEDSAVYLCASSFSGVSSYEQYFGPGTRLTVT.

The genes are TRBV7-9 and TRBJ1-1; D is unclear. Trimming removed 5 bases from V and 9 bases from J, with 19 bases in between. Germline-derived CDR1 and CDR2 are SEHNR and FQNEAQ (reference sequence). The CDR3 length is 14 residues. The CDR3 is CASSPQGGLTQAFF. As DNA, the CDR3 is TGTGCCAGCAGCCCCCAAGGTGGGCTGACGCAAGCTTTCTTT.

Written as DNA, the CDR3 is TGTGCCAGCAGCCGCGCGACAGGGGTGATGAACACTGAAGCTTTCTTT. This translates into CASSRATGVMNTEAFF. This rearrangement joins TRBV7-6 to TRBJ1-1; 8 bases match TRBD1. Germline V lookup: CDR1 SGHVS, CDR2 FNYEAQ. The CDR3 loop spans 16 amino acids. V was clipped by 5 bases and J by 0 bases; unmatched bases: 8. The variable domain in full, with the rest retrieved from reference TRBV7-6 and TRBJ1-1, is GAGVSQSPRYKVTKRGQDVALRCDPISGHVSLYWYRQALGQGPEFLTYFNYEAQQDKSGLPNDRFSAERPEGSISTLTIQRTEQRDSAMYRCASSRATGVMNTEAFFGQGTRLTVV.

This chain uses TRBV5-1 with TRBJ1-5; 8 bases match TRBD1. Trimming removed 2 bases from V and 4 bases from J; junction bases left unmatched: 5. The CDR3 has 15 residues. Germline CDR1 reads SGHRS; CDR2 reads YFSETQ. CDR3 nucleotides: TGCGCCAGCAGCTTAACCGGACAGGGAAATCAGCCCCAGCATTTT. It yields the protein CASSLTGQGNQPQHF.

In DNA form, the CDR3 reads TGTGCCAGCCTACTACAGGGGCGGGGGGTGAAAAACATTCAGTACTTC. It codes for CASLLQGRGVKNIQYF. The chain joins TRBV2 to TRBJ2-4; tentatively, D is TRBD2 (8 bases). Germline CDR1 is SNHLY and CDR2 is FYNNEI. The CDR3 is 16 residues long. V was clipped by 8 bases and J by 4 bases, with 21 bases between them.

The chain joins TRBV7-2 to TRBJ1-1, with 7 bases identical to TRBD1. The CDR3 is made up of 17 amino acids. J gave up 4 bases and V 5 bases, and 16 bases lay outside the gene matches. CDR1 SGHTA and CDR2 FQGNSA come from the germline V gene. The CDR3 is CASSLLTGYGKGTEAFF. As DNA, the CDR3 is TGTGCCAGCAGCCTACTGACAGGGTATGGGAAAGGCACTGAAGCTTTCTTT.

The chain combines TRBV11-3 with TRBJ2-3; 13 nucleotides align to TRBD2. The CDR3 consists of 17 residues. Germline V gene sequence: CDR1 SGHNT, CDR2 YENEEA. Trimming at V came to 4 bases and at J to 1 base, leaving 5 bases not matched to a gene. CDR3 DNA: TGTGCCAGCAGCTCGGGACTAGCGGGATACCGCACAGATACGCAGTATTTT. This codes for CASSSGLAGYRTDTQYF.

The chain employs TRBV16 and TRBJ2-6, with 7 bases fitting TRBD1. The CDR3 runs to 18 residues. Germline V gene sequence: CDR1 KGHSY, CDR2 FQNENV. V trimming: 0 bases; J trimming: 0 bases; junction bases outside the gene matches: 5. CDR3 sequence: CASSQSRAGGSGANVLTF. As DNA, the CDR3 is TGTGCCAGCAGCCAATCGAGAGCAGGGGGCTCTGGGGCCAACGTCCTGACTTTC.